The clone carrying this T cell receptor (beta chain) was observed a single time. The sample comes from a study of blood T cell repertoires in COVID-19. Study as a whole: Samples came from the United States, Italy and Spain, spanning acute and convalescent COVID-19.

Authors' data handling: Nucleated cell number was recorded as an estimate derived from reference gene primer amplification. TCRdb keeps only in-frame clones here, not all; method: immunoSEQ multiplex PCR. That table furnishes V, J and clone size, whereas the DNA furnished D and trimming. The table lists a few hundred thousand clones, 89% of them singletons. Per germline, CDR1 LNHDA and CDR2 SQIVND (reference sequence). The CDR3 loop spans 17 amino acids. Trimming cost V 6 bases and J 2 bases; bases outside gene matches: 10. The sequenced sample consisted of peripheral blood. The V and J genes are TRBV19 and TRBJ2-3; 11 bases align to TRBD2. This clonotype was obtained from a woman in her forties who had recovered from COVID-19. The chain's CDR3 is CASSPGGTSGLTDTQYF. The CDR3 coding sequence is TGTGCCAGTAGCCCAGGCGGGACTAGCGGCCTCACAGATACGCAGTATTTT.